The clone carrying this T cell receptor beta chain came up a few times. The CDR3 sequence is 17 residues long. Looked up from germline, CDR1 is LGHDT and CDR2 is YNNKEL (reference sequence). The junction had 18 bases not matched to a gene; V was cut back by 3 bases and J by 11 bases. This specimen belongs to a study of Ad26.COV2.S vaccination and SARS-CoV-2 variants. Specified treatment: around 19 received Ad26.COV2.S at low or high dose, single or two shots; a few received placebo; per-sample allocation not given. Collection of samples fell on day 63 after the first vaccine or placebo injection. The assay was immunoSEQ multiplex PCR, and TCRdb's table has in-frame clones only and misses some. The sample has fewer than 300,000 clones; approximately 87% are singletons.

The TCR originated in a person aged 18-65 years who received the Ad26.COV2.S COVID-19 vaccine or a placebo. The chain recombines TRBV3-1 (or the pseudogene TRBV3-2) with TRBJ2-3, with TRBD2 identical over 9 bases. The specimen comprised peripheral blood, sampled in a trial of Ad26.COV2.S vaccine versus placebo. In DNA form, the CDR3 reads TGTGCCAGCAGCCACTATAGCGGGAGCTCGGGAGGATTGGAGCAGTATTTT. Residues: CASSHYSGSSGGLEQYF.